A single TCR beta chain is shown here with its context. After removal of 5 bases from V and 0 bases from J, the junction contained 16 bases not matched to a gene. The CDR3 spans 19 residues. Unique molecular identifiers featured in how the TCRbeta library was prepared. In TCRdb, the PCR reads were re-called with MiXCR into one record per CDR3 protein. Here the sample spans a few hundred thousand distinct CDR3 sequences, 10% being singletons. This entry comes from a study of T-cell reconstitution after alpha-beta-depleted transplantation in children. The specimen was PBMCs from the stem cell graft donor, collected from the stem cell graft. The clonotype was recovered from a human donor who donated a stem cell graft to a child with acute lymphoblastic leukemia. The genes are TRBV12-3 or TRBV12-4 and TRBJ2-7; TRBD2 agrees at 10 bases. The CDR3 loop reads CASSVNRLAGVTPSYEQYF. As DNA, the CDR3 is TGTGCCAGCAGTGTGAACCGGCTAGCGGGAGTTACCCCCTCCTACGAGCAGTACTTC.